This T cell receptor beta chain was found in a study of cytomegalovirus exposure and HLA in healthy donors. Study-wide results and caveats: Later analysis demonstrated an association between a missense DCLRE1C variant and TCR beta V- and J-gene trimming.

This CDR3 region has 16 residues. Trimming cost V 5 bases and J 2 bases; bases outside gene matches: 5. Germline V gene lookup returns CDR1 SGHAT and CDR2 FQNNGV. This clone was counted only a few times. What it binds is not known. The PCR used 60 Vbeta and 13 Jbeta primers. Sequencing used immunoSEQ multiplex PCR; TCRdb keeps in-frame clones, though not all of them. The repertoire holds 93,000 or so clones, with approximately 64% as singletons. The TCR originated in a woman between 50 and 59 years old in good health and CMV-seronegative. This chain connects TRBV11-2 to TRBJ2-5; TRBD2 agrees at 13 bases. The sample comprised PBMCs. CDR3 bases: TGTGCCAGCAGCCCCCGGACTAGCGGGGGACAAGAGACCCAGTACTTC. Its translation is CASSPRTSGGQETQYF. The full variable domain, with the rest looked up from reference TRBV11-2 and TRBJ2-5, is EAGVAQSPRYKIIEKRQSVAFWCNPISGHATLYWYQQILGQGPKLLIQFQNNGVVDDSQLPKDRFSAERLKGVDSTLKIQPAKLEDSAVYLCASSPRTSGGQETQYFGPGTRLLVL.